Listed here are 8 T cell receptor beta chains from one sample, sequenced in a study of blood T cell repertoires in COVID-19. Assay used: immunoSEQ multiplex PCR; TCRdb lists only in-frame clones, some missing. The sample yields approximately 140,000 clones, 75% to 90% seen once. The sequenced sample was peripheral blood. The source of these receptors is a woman in her sixties or seventies with active or convalescent COVID-19.

The CDR3: CASSLSGEWTEAFF. As DNA, the CDR3 is TGTGCCAGCAGCTTGTCAGGGGAGTGGACTGAAGCTTTCTTT. V usage is TRBV7-2 and J usage is TRBJ1-1, with D possibly matching TRBD1 (6 bases). CDR1 is SGHTA and CDR2 is FQGNSA in the germline V gene. This CDR3 is 14 amino acids long. V lost 3 bases, J lost 5 bases, and 13 bases lay in between. The full variable domain, its missing parts supplied by reference TRBV7-2 and TRBJ1-1, is GAGVSQSPSNKVTEKGKDVELRCDPISGHTALYWYRQSLGQGLEFLIYFQGNSAPDKSGLPSDRFSAERTGGSVSTLTIQRTQQEDSAVYLCASSLSGEWTEAFFGQGTRLTVV.

The chain joins TRBV6-4 to TRBJ1-1; 9 bases align to TRBD1. CDR3 length: 14 amino acids. CDR1 MRHNA and CDR2 SNTAGT come from the germline V gene. V shed 6 bases and J 1 base; nucleotides not matched to a gene: 3. This chain's CDR3 is CASRRDRENTEAFF. DNA of the CDR3: TGTGCCAGCAGAAGGGACAGGGAGAACACTGAAGCTTTCTTT.

The chain has TRBV7-9 and TRBJ2-3, with 8 bases identical to TRBD2. CDR3 size: 16 residues. Germline CDR1 and CDR2: SEHNR and FQNEAQ (reference sequence). After removal of 3 bases from V and 3 bases from J, the junction contained 8 bases not matched to a gene. The CDR3 nucleotides are TGTGCCAGCAGCTTTTTCGTCGGGGGGGAGACAGATACGCAGTATTTT. This codes for CASSFFVGGETDTQYF.

The chain uses TRBV4-3 and TRBJ1-1; no reliable D call. The germline V and J ends were trimmed by 0 bases and 8 bases, with 10 bases remaining between them. Germline values: CDR1 LGHNA, CDR2 YSLEER. The CDR3 spans 13 residues. CDR3 loop: CASSQDRRQEAFF. In DNA, the CDR3 is TGCGCCAGCAGCCAAGACAGGCGCCAAGAAGCTTTCTTT.

The V call is TRBV2, the J call TRBJ2-3; TRBD2 matches at 12 bases. This CDR3 comprises 15 residues. Germline lookup yields CDR1 SNHLY and CDR2 FYNNEI. V lost 3 bases to trimming and J lost 6 bases; unmatched junction nucleotides: 4. CDR3 loop: CASSDGLAGRDTQYF. The CDR3 nucleotides read TGTGCCAGCAGTGACGGACTAGCGGGGAGGGATACGCAGTATTTT.

The chain combines TRBV9 with TRBJ1-6; D not resolved. The V gene's germline CDR1 is SGDLS and CDR2 YYNGEE. The CDR3 consists of 15 residues. Trimming removed 0 bases at V and 9 bases at J, with 13 bases between. As DNA, the CDR3 is TGTGCCAGCAGCGTAGAGGGAGGGAGCGCTTCACCCCTCCACTTT. Translation gives CASSVEGGSASPLHF.

The rearrangement uses TRBV5-1 and TRBJ1-2, with 10 bases aligning to TRBD1. Germline CDR1 and CDR2: SGHRS and YFSETQ. CDR3 size: 14 residues. V trimming: 4 bases; J trimming: 4 bases; junction bases outside the gene matches: 4. CDR3 nucleotides: TGCGCCAGCAGCACCGGGACAGGGGTCTATGGCTACACCTTC. Translating it yields CASSTGTGVYGYTF. Full variable domain (outside the CDR3, taken from reference TRBV5-1 and TRBJ1-2): KAGVTQTPRYLIKTRGQQVTLSCSPISGHRSVSWYQQTPGQGLQFLFEYFSETQRNKGNFPGRFSGRQFSNSRSEMNVSTLELGDSALYLCASSTGTGVYGYTFGSGTRLTVV.

The chain recombines TRBV2 with TRBJ1-6; a possible D gene is TRBD1 (5 bases). The CDR3 length is 17 residues. The ends were cut back, 6 bases at V and 9 bases at J, with 24 bases in the middle. Germline assignment: CDR1 SNHLY and CDR2 FYNNEI. This chain's CDR3 is CASRDNLRGVRGSPLHF. For the CDR3, the DNA is TGTGCCAGCAGGGACAACCTGCGTGGGGTGAGAGGTTCACCCCTCCACTTT.